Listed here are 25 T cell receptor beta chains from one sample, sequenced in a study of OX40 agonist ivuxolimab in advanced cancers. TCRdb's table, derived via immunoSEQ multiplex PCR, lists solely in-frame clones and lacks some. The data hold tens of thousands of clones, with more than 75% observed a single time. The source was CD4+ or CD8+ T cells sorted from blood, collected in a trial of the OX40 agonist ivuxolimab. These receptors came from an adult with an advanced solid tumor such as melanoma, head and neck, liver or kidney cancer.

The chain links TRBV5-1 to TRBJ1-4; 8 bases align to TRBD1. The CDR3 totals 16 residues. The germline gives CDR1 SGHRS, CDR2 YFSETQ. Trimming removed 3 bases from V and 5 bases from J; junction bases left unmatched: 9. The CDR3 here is CASSWGAGGGNEKLFF. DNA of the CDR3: TGCGCCAGCAGCTGGGGGGCAGGGGGCGGAAATGAAAAACTGTTTTTT.

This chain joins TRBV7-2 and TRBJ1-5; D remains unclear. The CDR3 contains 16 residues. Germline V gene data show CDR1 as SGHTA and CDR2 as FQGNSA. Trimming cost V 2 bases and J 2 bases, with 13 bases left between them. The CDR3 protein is CASSLMVTQGNQPQHF. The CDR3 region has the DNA TGTGCCAGCAGCTTAATGGTTACCCAGGGCAATCAGCCCCAGCATTTT.

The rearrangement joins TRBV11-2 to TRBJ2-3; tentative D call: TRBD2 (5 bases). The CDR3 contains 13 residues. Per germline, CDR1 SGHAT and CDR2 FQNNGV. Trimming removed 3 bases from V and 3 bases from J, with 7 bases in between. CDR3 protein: CASSLDWTDTQYF. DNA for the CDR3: TGTGCCAGCAGCTTGGACTGGACAGATACGCAGTATTTT.

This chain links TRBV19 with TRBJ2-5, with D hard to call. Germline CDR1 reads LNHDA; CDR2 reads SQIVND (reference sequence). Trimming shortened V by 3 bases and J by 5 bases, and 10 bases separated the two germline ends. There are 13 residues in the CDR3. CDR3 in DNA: TGTGCCAGTAGTATTAACGCGTTGGAGACCCAGTACTTC. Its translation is CASSINALETQYF.

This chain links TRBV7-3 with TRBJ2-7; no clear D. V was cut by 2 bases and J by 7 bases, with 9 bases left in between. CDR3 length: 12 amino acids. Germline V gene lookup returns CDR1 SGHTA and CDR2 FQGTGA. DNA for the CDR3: TGTGCCAGCAGCTTAGTTGGCAGGGAGCAGTACTTC. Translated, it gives CASSLVGREQYF.

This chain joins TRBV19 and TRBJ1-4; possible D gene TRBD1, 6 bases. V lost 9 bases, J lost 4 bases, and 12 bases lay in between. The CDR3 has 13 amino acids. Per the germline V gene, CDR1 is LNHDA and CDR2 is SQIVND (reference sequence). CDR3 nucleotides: TGTGCCAGCCGGACAGACAATAATGAAAAACTGTTTTTT. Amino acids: CASRTDNNEKLFF.

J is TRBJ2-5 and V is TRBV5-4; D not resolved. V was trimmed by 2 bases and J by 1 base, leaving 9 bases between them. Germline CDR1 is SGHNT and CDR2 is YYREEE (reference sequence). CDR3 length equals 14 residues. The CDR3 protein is CASSFDPVQETQYF. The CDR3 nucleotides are TGTGCCAGCAGCTTCGATCCAGTCCAAGAGACCCAGTACTTC.

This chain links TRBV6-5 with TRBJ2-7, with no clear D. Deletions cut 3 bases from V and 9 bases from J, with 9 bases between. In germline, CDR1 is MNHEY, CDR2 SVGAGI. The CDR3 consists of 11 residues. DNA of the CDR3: TGTGCCAGCAGTTATGGGCGAAGGCAGTACTTC. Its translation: CASSYGRRQYF.

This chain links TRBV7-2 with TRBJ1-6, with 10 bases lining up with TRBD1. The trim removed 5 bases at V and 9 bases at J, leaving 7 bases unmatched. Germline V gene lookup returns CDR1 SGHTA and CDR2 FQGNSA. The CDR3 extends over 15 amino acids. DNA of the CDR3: TGTGCCAGCAGCGTTAGTTGGACAGGGGGTTCACCCCTCCACTTT. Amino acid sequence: CASSVSWTGGSPLHF.

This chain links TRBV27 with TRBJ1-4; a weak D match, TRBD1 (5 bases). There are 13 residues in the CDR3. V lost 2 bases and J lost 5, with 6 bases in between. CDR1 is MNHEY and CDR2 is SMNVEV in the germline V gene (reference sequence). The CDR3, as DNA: TGTGCCAGCAGTTTAGCAGGGAATGAAAAACTGTTTTTT. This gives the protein CASSLAGNEKLFF.

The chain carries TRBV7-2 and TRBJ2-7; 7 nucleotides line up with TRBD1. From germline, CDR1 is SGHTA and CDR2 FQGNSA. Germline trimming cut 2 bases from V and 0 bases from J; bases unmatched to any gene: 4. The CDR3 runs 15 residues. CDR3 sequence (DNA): TGTGCCAGCAGCTTACAGGGGGTAAGCTCCTACGAGCAGTACTTC. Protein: CASSLQGVSSYEQYF.

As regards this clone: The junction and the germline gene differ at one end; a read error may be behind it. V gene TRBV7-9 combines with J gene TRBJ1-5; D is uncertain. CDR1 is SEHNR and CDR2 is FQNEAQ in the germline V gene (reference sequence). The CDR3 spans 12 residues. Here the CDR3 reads CASSPLRASSNF. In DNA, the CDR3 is TGTGCCAGCAGCCCCCTTCGGGCCAGCTCGAATTTT.

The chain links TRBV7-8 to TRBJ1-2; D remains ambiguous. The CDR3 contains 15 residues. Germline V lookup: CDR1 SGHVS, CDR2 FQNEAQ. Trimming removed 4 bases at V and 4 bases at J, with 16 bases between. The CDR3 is CASSSEGFSLYGYTF. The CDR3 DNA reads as TGTGCCAGCAGCTCAGAGGGCTTTTCCCTCTATGGCTACACCTTC.

The CDR3 sequence: CASSRGQGVFGNTIYF. In nucleotides, the CDR3 is TGTGCCAGCAGCCGGGGACAGGGGGTTTTTGGAAACACCATATATTTT. The V and J genes are TRBV7-6 and TRBJ1-3; 11 nucleotides line up with TRBD1. Per the germline V gene, CDR1 is SGHVS and CDR2 is FNYEAQ. Germline trimming cut 5 bases from V and 3 bases from J; bases unmatched to any gene: 6. The CDR3 sequence is 16 residues long.

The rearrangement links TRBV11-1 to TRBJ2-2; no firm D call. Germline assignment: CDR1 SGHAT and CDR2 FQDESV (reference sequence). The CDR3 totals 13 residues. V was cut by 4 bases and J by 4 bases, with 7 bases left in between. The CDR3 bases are TGTGCCAGCAGCTATACAGTCACCGGGGAGCTGTTTTTT. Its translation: CASSYTVTGELFF. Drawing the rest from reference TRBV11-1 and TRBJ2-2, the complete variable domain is EAEVAQSPRYKITEKSQAVAFWCDPISGHATLYWYRQILGQGPELLVQFQDESVVDDSQLPKDRFSAERLKGVDSTLKIQPAELGDSAMYLCASSYTVTGELFFGEGSRLTVL.

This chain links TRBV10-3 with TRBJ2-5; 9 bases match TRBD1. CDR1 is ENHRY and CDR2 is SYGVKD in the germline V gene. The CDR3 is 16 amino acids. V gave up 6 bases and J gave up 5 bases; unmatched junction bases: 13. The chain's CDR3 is CAIRPGGGQGGETQYF. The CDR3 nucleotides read TGTGCCATCAGACCCGGAGGGGGACAGGGAGGGGAGACCCAGTACTTC.

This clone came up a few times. The CDR3: CASSRDVQFTQYF. CDR3 DNA sequence: TGTGCCAGCAGCCGAGATGTCCAATTCACCCAGTACTTC. This rearrangement joins TRBV9 to TRBJ2-5; the D is unclear. This CDR3 spans 13 amino acids. The germline V gene encodes CDR1 SGDLS and CDR2 YYNGEE. The V end lost 4 bases, the J end lost 8 bases, and 15 bases lay between the germline ends. Variable domain in full (rest from reference TRBV9 and TRBJ2-5): DSGVTQTPKHLITATGQRVTLRCSPRSGDLSVYWYQQSLDQGLQFLIQYYNGEERAKGNILERFSAQQFPDLHSELNLSSLELGDSALYFCASSRDVQFTQYFGPGTRLLVL.

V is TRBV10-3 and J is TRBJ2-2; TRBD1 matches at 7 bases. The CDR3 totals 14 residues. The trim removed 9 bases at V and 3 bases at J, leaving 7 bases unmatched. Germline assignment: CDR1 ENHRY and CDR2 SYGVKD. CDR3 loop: CAINRDRDTGELFF. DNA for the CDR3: TGTGCCATTAACCGGGACAGAGACACCGGGGAGCTGTTTTTT.

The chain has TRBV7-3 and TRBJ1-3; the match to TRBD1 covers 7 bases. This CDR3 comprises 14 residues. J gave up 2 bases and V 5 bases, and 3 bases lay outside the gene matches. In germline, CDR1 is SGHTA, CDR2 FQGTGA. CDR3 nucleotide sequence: TGTGCCAGCAGCCCAGGGGGAACTGGAAACACCATATATTTT. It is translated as CASSPGGTGNTIYF.

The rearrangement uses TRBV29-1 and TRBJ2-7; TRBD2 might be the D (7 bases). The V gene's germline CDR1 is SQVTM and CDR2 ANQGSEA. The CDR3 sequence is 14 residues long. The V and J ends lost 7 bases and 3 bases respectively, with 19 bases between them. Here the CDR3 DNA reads TGCAGCGGGGGGGGCGGCAGGGGTGTCTACGAGCAGTACTTC. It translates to CSGGGGRGVYEQYF.

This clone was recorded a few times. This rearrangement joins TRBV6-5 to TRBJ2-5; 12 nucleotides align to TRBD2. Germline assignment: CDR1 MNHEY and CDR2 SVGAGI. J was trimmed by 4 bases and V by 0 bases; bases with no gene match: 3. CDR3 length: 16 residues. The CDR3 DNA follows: TGTGCCAGCAGTTACTCGCTAGCGGGGGGGCTAGAGACCCAGTACTTC. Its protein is CASSYSLAGGLETQYF.

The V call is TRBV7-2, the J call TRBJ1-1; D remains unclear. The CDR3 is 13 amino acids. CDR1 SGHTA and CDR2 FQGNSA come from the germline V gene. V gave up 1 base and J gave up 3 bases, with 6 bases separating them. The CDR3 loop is CASSLGVHTEAFF. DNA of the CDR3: TGTGCCAGCAGCTTAGGCGTCCACACTGAAGCTTTCTTT.

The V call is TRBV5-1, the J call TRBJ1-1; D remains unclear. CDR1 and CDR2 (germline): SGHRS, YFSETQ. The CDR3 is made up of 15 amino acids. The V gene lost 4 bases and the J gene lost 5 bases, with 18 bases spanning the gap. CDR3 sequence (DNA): TGCGCCAGCAGCCCTTCCGGAGGGTCGGATACTGAAGCTTTCTTT. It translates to CASSPSGGSDTEAFF.

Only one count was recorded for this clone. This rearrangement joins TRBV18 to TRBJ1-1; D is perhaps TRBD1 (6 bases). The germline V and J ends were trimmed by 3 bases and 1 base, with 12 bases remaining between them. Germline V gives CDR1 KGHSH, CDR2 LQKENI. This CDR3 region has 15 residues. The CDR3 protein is CASSPSTGPNTEAFF. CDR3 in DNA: TGTGCCAGCTCACCGTCGACAGGACCGAACACTGAAGCTTTCTTT.

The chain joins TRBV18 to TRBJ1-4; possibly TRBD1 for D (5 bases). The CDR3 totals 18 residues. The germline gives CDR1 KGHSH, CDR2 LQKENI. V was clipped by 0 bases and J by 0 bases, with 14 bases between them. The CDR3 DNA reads TGTGCCAGCTCACCACCGATAAGGGGTTTCGCAACTAATGAAAAACTGTTTTTT. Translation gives CASSPPIRGFATNEKLFF.